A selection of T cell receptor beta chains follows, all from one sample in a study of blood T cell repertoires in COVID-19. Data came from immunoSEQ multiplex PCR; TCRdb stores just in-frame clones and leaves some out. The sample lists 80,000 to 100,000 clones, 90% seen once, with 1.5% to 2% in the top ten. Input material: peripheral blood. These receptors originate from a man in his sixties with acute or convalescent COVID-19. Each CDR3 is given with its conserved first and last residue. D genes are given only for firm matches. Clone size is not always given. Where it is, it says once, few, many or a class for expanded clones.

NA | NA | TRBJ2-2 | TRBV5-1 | TGCGCCAGCAGCTTTGTGGGGGGGCCGACCGGGGAGCTGTTTTTT | CASSFVGGPTGELFF
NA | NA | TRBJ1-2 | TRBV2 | TGTGCCAGCAGTGAAGCCCCTGCGAGAAGGGGATCTGGCTACACCTTC | CASSEAPARRGSGYTF
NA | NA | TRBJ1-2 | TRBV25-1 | TGTGCCAGCAGTGAAGGGCAGGGCCCTAACTATGGCTACACCTTC | CASSEGQGPNYGYTF
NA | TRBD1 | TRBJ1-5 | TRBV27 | TGTGCCAGCAGTTTCGACAGGGCCAATCAGCCCCAGCATTTT | CASSFDRANQPQHF
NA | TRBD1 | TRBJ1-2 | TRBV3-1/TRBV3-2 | TGTGCCAGCAGCCAAGATGACAGGGTGTATGGCTACACCTTC | CASSQDDRVYGYTF
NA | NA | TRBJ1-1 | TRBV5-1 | TGCGCCAGCAGCTTGGCCAGAGGAGTGACCGAAGCTTTCTTT | CASSLARGVTEAFF
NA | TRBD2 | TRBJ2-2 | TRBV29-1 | TGCAGCGTTGAGTCTGGGGCTACAGCGGGGGGGCCCACCGGGGAGCTGTTTTTT | CSVESGATAGGPTGELFF
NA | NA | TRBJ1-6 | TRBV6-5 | TGTGCCAGCAGTTACTCGTCCAACAGGGATTCACCCCTCCACTTT | CASSYSSNRDSPLHF
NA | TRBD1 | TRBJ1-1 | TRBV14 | TGTGCCAGCAGCCCACACCGGGACAGGCCGAACACTGAAGCTTTCTTT | CASSPHRDRPNTEAFF
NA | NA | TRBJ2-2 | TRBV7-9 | TGTGCCAGCAGCTTGGGCGGGGGCAGGGCCGGGGAGCTGTTTTTT | CASSLGGGRAGELFF
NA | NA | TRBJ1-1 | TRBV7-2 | TGTGCCAGCAGCTTAAGGGGCAGGGCAAACACTGAAGCTTTCTTT | CASSLRGRANTEAFF
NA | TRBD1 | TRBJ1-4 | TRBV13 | TGTGCCAGCAGCCCTTTTGCCCGGGACAGAGGAGCAACTAATGAAAAACTGTTTTTT | CASSPFARDRGATNEKLFF
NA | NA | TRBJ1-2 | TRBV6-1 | TGTGCCAGCAGTGAACAGGGTGGTCTCTCTGGCTACACCTTC | CASSEQGGLSGYTF
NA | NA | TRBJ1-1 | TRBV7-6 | TGTGCCAGCAGCTTAGCCGGGGAGTTGAACACTGAAGCTTTCTTT | CASSLAGELNTEAFF
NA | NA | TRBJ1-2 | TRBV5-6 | TGTGCCAGCAGCCCCCGTCTCCGGGGGGGCTACACCTTC | CASSPRLRGGYTF
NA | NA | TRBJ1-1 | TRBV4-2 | TGTGCCAGCAGCCAGCGCCGGGAGGGCACTGAAGCTTTCTTT | CASSQRREGTEAFF
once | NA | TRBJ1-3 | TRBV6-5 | TGTGCCAGCAGGTCCCTCAGGGCGCCGGGAAACACCATATATTTT | CASRSLRAPGNTIYF
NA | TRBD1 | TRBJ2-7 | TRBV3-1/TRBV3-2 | TGTGCCAGCAGCCCCCGGGACAGGGGTTCCCACGAGCAGTACTTC | CASSPRDRGSHEQYF
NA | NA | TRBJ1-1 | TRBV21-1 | TGTGCCAGCCTCCCCGATACAGGGGGTCCCGAGAGGACTGAAGCTTTCTTT | CASLPDTGGPERTEAFF